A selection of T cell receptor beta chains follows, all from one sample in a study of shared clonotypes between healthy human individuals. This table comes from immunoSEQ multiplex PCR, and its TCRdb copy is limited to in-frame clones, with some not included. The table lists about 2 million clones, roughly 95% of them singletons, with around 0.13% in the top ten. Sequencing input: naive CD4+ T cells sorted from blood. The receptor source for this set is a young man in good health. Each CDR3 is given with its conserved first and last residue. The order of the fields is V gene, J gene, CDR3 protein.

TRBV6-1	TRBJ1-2	CASSDTVYYGYTF
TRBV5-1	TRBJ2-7	CASSLARDSGPYEQYF
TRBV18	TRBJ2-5	CASSPLPGEETQYF
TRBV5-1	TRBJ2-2	CASSIPSGQGTGELFF
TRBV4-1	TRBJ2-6	CASSARQEGGANVLTF
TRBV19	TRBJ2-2	CASSIQGVNTGELFF
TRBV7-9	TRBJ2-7	CASSNENYEQYF
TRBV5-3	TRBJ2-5	CARSLVGGGRETQYF
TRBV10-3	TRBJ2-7	CAISEWRESYEQYF
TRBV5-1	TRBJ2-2	CASSLAGQGNTGELFF
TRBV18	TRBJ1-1	CASSEGTVTEAFF
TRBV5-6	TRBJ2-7	CASSFLLAGGLELGEQYF
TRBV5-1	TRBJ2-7	CASSLVRGGYEQYF
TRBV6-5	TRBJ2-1	CASSYSLGEQFF
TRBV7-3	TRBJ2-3	CASSPLRASDTQYF
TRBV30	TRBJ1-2	CAWSTIYGYTF
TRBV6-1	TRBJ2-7	CASSERARGHEQYF
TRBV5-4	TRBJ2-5	CASSLSASGGQETQYF
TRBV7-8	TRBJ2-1	CASSLASLVRYNEQFF
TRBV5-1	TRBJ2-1	CASRDRDNEQFF
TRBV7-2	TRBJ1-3	CASSLGAQGPGNTIYF
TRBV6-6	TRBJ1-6	CASRPGTGGHNSPLHF
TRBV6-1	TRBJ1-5	CASSGRRDSNQPQHF
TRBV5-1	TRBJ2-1	CASSSLASGGAGEQFF
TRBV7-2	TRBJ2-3	CASSLGLVGVDTQYF
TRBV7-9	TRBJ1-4	CASSLQVQEQGGTKLFF
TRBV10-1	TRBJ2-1	CASSDPSGGDNEQFF
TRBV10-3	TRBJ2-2	CATGTSGGKNTGELFF
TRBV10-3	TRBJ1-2	CAISSGTPYGYTF
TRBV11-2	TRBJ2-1	CASRPVRTSNEQFF
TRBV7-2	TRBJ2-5	CASSLPPGETQYF
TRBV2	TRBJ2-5	CASRRGDQETQYF
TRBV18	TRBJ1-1	CASSPDTGLMTEAFF
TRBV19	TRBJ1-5	CASDNRAGTYQPQHF
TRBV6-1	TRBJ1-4	CASRVRDGNEKLFF
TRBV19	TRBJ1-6	CASSIRVYNSPLHF
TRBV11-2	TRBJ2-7	CASSLVTRDSYEQYF
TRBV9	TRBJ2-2	CASSVEGRRNTGELFF
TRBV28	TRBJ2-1	CASSLPGLAGGHRNEQFF
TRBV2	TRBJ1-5	CASRGTAAGEPQHF
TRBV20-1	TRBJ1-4	CSTPGNGKLFF
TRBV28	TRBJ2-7	CASSLSILATYEQYF
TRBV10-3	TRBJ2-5	CAIKAGGRETQYF
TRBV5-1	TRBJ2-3	CASAYRAASTDTQYF
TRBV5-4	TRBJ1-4	CASSAAGLREKLFF
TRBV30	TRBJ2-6	CAWSRQGGSGANVLTF
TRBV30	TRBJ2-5	CAWRRGGQETQYF
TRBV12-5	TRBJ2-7	CASGLETGPSEQYF
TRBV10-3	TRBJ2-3	CAISESSGGAPSTDTQYF
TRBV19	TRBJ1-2	CASSGGAPPYGYTF
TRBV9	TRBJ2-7	CASSASSGSYEQYF
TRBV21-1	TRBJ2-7	CASSRPREIRYEQYF
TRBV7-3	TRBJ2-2	CASSLEGVGELFF
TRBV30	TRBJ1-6	CAWSSGTGLFNSPLHF
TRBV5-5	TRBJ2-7	CASSLQIYEQYF
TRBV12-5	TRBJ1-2	CASGRGGVYGYTF